Presented here are 26 T cell receptor beta chains from one specimen sequenced in a study of T-cell reconstitution after alpha-beta-depleted transplantation in children. Preparation of the TCRbeta library was carried out with unique molecular identifiers. Via MiXCR, TCRdb re-called the PCR reads, giving one row per CDR3 protein. The profile shows 610,000 or so distinct CDR3 sequences, roughly 30% of them singletons. The source was PBMCs, collected before TCRalphabeta/CD19-depleted stem cell transplant. These receptors originate from a boy under two years old with Wiskott-Aldrich syndrome, due to receive a stem cell transplant.

The rearrangement joins TRBV28 to TRBJ1-2, with 7 bases aligning to TRBD1. After removal of 6 bases from V and 5 bases from J, the junction contained 3 bases not matched to a gene. The CDR3 has 12 amino acids. Germline assignment: CDR1 MDHEN and CDR2 SYDVKM. The CDR3 here is CASSMTGYGYTF. CDR3 DNA: TGTGCCAGCAGCATGACAGGGTATGGCTACACCTTC.

The sample holds one count of this clonotype. The chain recombines TRBV5-4 with TRBJ2-7; 9 nucleotides align to TRBD1. Germline lookup yields CDR1 SGHNT and CDR2 YYREEE (reference sequence). With 4 bases clipped from V and 2 bases from J, the junction kept 7 bases outside the gene matches. The CDR3 runs to 15 residues. CDR3 amino acids: CASSTRTGEAYEQYF. The CDR3 DNA follows: TGTGCCAGCAGCACCCGGACAGGGGAAGCCTACGAGCAGTACTTC.

This rearrangement joins TRBV10-3 to TRBJ1-6; TRBD1 is a possible D gene (6 bases). Trimming cost V 4 bases and J 5 bases, with 9 bases left between them. This CDR3 region has 14 residues. Per germline, CDR1 ENHRY and CDR2 SYGVKD. CDR3 protein: CAISGRGNNSPLHF. Here the CDR3 DNA reads TGTGCCATCAGTGGTAGGGGGAATAATTCACCCCTCCACTTT.

This clonotype showed up just a few times. The rearrangement joins TRBV5-5 to TRBJ2-7; 10 bases align to TRBD1. CDR1 is SGHKS, CDR2 YYEKEE, per germline (reference sequence). With 4 bases clipped from V and 1 base from J, the junction kept 11 bases outside the gene matches. This CDR3 is built from 17 residues. CDR3 nucleotide sequence: TGTGCCAGCAGCCCGCCGCTGGGACAGGGGTGGTCCTACGAGCAGTACTTC. It specifies CASSPPLGQGWSYEQYF.

The V gene is TRBV6-5, the J gene TRBJ2-2; D is uncertain. Germline lookup yields CDR1 MNHEY and CDR2 SVGAGI. V lost 10 bases to trimming and J lost 4 bases, with 13 bases between them. CDR3 length equals 13 residues. CDR3 nucleotide sequence: TGTGCCACGGTTAAGGGTGTCACCGGGGAGCTGTTTTTT. Amino acids: CATVKGVTGELFF.

The rearrangement uses TRBV5-1 and TRBJ2-1; D is possibly TRBD2 (6 bases). V lost 5 bases, J lost 0 bases, and 15 bases lay in between. This CDR3 contains 16 residues. Germline lookup yields CDR1 SGHRS and CDR2 YFSETQ. CDR3 in amino acids: CASRSAGPSSYNEQFF. In DNA, the CDR3 is TGCGCCAGCAGATCCGCGGGACCTAGCTCCTACAATGAGCAGTTCTTC. The variable domain in full, completed from reference TRBV5-1 and TRBJ2-1, reads KAGVTQTPRYLIKTRGQQVTLSCSPISGHRSVSWYQQTPGQGLQFLFEYFSETQRNKGNFPGRFSGRQFSNSRSEMNVSTLELGDSALYLCASRSAGPSSYNEQFFGPGTRLTVL.

V is TRBV6-1 and J is TRBJ2-7; 10 bases match TRBD2. The junction had 12 bases not matched to a gene; V was cut back by 6 bases and J by 4 bases. This CDR3 region has 16 residues. Germline V gene sequence: CDR1 MNHNS, CDR2 SASEGT. The CDR3 is CASSRRAAGGPYEQYF. In DNA, the CDR3 is TGTGCCAGCAGCCGCCGAGCAGCGGGAGGGCCGTACGAGCAGTACTTC.

The chain couples TRBV5-1 to TRBJ2-3, with D tentatively TRBD2 (6 bases). The CDR3 extends over 15 amino acids. Per germline, CDR1 SGHRS and CDR2 YFSETQ. The V and J ends lost 6 bases and 2 bases respectively, with 16 bases between them. This chain's CDR3 is CASTYLAEHTDTQYF. The CDR3 DNA is TGCGCCAGCACCTATTTAGCGGAGCACACAGATACGCAGTATTTT.

The rearrangement links TRBV3-1 to TRBJ2-2, with 11 bases aligning to TRBD2. Germline CDR1 and CDR2: LGHDT and YNNKEL (reference sequence). Unmatched junction bases numbered 9, after V lost 2 bases and J lost 7 bases. The CDR3 extends over 17 amino acids. The CDR3 nucleotides read TGTGCCAGCAGCCAACGTAGCGGGAGGGGGACAGGCGGGGAGCTGTTTTTT. Protein product: CASSQRSGRGTGGELFF.

The V and J genes are TRBV5-1 and TRBJ2-6; maybe TRBD2 (5 bases). The V end lost 6 bases, the J end lost 0 bases, and 7 bases lay between the germline ends. The germline gives CDR1 SGHRS, CDR2 YFSETQ. This CDR3 contains 14 residues. The CDR3 sequence is CASMGSSGANVLTF. CDR3 in DNA: TGCGCCAGCATGGGGAGCTCTGGGGCCAACGTCCTGACTTTC.

This sequence joins TRBV12-3 or TRBV12-4 and TRBJ2-1; 7 nucleotides agree with TRBD2. After removal of 3 bases from V and 5 bases from J, the junction contained 4 bases not matched to a gene. CDR3 length equals 14 residues. CDR3 region: CASSFSGIHNEQFF. CDR3 in DNA: TGTGCCAGCAGTTTCAGCGGGATCCACAATGAGCAGTTCTTC.

V and J are TRBV5-1 and TRBJ2-3, with 9 bases fitting TRBD1. Germline CDR1 reads SGHRS; CDR2 reads YFSETQ. The CDR3 length is 16 residues. V gave up 1 base and J gave up 5 bases; unmatched junction bases: 8. For the CDR3, the DNA is TGCGCCAGCAGCTTGCGCAGGACAGGGGTTATAGATACGCAGTATTTT. This encodes CASSLRRTGVIDTQYF.

The chain is built from TRBV6-1 and TRBJ1-1; D ambiguous. CDR1 is MNHNS and CDR2 is SASEGT in the germline V gene. This CDR3 is 15 amino acids long. The germline V and J ends were trimmed by 4 bases and 5 bases, with 17 bases remaining between them. As DNA, the CDR3 is TGTGCCAGCAGTGGCTTCGGGGTTGGGGAAACTGAAGCTTTCTTT. It codes for CASSGFGVGETEAFF.

The CDR3: CASRQREGYNEQFF. The CDR3 coding sequence is TGCGCCAGCAGGCAACGGGAGGGGTACAATGAGCAGTTCTTC. The V and J genes are TRBV5-1 and TRBJ2-1, with TRBD2 matching over 8 bases. The germline gives CDR1 SGHRS, CDR2 YFSETQ. This CDR3 has 14 residues. The V and J ends lost 5 bases and 4 bases, in that order; junction bases with no gene match: 5.

This clonotype came up a few times. The chain employs TRBV7-3 and TRBJ2-5, with TRBD2 as a possible D gene (5 bases). The CDR3 length is 13 residues. V dropped 5 bases and J dropped 5 bases, with 12 bases sitting between them. Germline-derived CDR1 and CDR2 are SGHTA and FQGTGA. Here the CDR3 reads CASSRETGETQYF. CDR3 coding DNA: TGTGCCAGCAGCCGAGAAACGGGGGAGACCCAGTACTTC.

The chain employs TRBV5-1 and TRBJ1-1; D is unresolved. The V end lost 0 bases, the J end lost 0 bases, and 12 bases lay between the germline ends. Germline lookup yields CDR1 SGHRS and CDR2 YFSETQ. The CDR3 is 16 amino acids. CDR3 loop: CASSLDPVPMNTEAFF. The CDR3 DNA sequence: TGCGCCAGCAGCTTGGATCCAGTCCCAATGAACACTGAAGCTTTCTTT.

A few counts support this clonotype. The chain has TRBV15 and TRBJ1-2, with D perhaps TRBD1 (5 bases). V dropped 4 bases and J dropped 8 bases, with 14 bases sitting between them. The CDR3 totals 13 residues. Germline V CDR1 and CDR2: LNHNV, YYDKDF (reference sequence). The CDR3 sequence: CATSTSGTEGYTF. The CDR3 nucleotides are TGTGCCACCAGCACCAGTGGGACTGAGGGCTACACCTTC.

The rearrangement joins TRBV20-1 to TRBJ2-3, with D tentatively TRBD2 (5 bases). Trimming cost V 1 base and J 6 bases, with 20 bases left between them. CDR1 and CDR2 from the germline V gene are DFQATT and SNEGSKA (reference sequence). The CDR3 has 16 amino acids. CDR3 sequence reads: CSARVATTIVGDTQYF. CDR3 bases: TGCAGTGCTAGAGTTGCGACTACTATAGTAGGGGATACGCAGTATTTT.

This clonotype came up a few times. The chain's CDR3 is CASSLGPFGDTQYF. As DNA, the CDR3 is TGCGCCAGCAGCTTGGGACCGTTCGGAGATACGCAGTATTTT. The chain couples TRBV5-1 to TRBJ2-3; D gene unclear. CDR1 is SGHRS and CDR2 is YFSETQ in the germline V gene. The length of the CDR3 is 14 residues. The V end was cut by 0 bases, the J end by 5 bases, with 10 bases between. The full variable domain, its missing parts supplied by reference TRBV5-1 and TRBJ2-3, is KAGVTQTPRYLIKTRGQQVTLSCSPISGHRSVSWYQQTPGQGLQFLFEYFSETQRNKGNFPGRFSGRQFSNSRSEMNVSTLELGDSALYLCASSLGPFGDTQYFGPGTRLTVL.

The chain recombines TRBV7-6 with TRBJ1-2, with 7 bases aligning to TRBD1. CDR3 length equals 16 residues. Germline CDR1 and CDR2: SGHVS and FNYEAQ. With 2 bases clipped from V and 7 bases from J, the junction kept 13 bases outside the gene matches. The CDR3 coding sequence is TGTGCCAGCAGCTTACTGACAGGGTCCCTAACTACTGGCTACACCTTC. It encodes CASSLLTGSLTTGYTF.

The V call is TRBV12-3 or TRBV12-4, the J call TRBJ2-5; 8 positions agree with TRBD2. The trim removed 7 bases at V and 4 bases at J, leaving 8 bases unmatched. CDR3 length: 14 amino acids. In DNA, the CDR3 is TGTGCCAGCACCCAAAGCGGGAGTCGAGAGACCCAGTACTTC. Translation: CASTQSGSRETQYF.

This clonotype was observed a few times. This rearrangement joins TRBV5-5 to TRBJ2-3; D remains ambiguous. The CDR3 totals 16 residues. V lost 2 bases, J lost 1 base, and 14 bases lay in between. The germline V gene encodes CDR1 SGHKS and CDR2 YYEKEE (reference sequence). Here the CDR3 DNA reads TGTGCCAGCAGCTTTGCCGCAGGCGTGGGCACAGATACGCAGTATTTT. Its protein is CASSFAAGVGTDTQYF.

The V gene is TRBV11-2, the J gene TRBJ2-5; the match to TRBD2 covers 12 bases. The germline V gene encodes CDR1 SGHAT and CDR2 FQNNGV. V trimming: 5 bases; J trimming: 5 bases; junction bases outside the gene matches: 6. The CDR3 consists of 15 residues. CDR3 in amino acids: CASSILAGGLETQYF. In nucleotides, the CDR3 is TGTGCCAGCAGCATCCTAGCGGGAGGGCTGGAGACCCAGTACTTC. The variable domain in full, completed from reference TRBV11-2 and TRBJ2-5, reads EAGVAQSPRYKIIEKRQSVAFWCNPISGHATLYWYQQILGQGPKLLIQFQNNGVVDDSQLPKDRFSAERLKGVDSTLKIQPAKLEDSAVYLCASSILAGGLETQYFGPGTRLLVL.

This clonotype showed up just a few times. At one end, the junction sequence differs from germline, possibly due to a read error. The rearrangement uses TRBV5-1 and TRBJ2-3; 8 positions agree with TRBD2. CDR3 length: 16 residues. Germline-derived CDR1 and CDR2 are SGHRS and YFSETQ. CDR3 bases: TGCGCCAGCAGTTTGGGTACTAGCGGAGCCACAGATACGCAGTATTTT. It yields the protein CASSLGTSGATDTQYF.

This clonotype was detected a few times. V gene TRBV5-1 combines with J gene TRBJ2-1, with D unclear. In germline, CDR1 is SGHRS, CDR2 YFSETQ. V lost 1 base, J lost 1 base, and 9 bases lay in between. This CDR3 comprises 15 residues. CDR3 sequence: CASSLSDPSYNEQFF. The CDR3 bases are TGCGCCAGCAGCTTGAGCGACCCATCCTACAATGAGCAGTTCTTC.

V and J are TRBV20-1 and TRBJ2-3; maybe TRBD2 (6 bases). Germline V CDR1 and CDR2: DFQATT, SNEGSKA (reference sequence). The CDR3 is 13 residues long. In DNA form, the CDR3 reads TGCAGGTGCCTAGCGTATAGCACAGATACGCAGTATTTT. It encodes CRCLAYSTDTQYF.